This T cell receptor (beta chain) was observed in a study of regulatory T cells in long-lasting Graves disease (dated by TCRdb to the early 2020s). Regarding the complete study: Antithyroid drugs had been taken for less than 3 months by newly diagnosed Graves' disease patients. Persistent Graves' disease patients were compared with newly diagnosed Graves' disease patients by peripheral blood TCR sequencing and RNA sequencing. The study was registered as a clinical trial and conducted in China. A total of about 35 samples underwent TCR sequencing, from some 13 patients with persistent Graves' disease and 20 or so patients with newly diagnosed Graves' disease.

The time point tag for this specimen amounts to: newly diagnosed GD, antithyroid drugs for less than 3 months. RNA was extracted from PBMCs in TRIzol for both TCR sequencing and RNA sequencing. The diagnosis of Graves' disease was made according to American Thyroid Association guidelines. Patients for the study were recruited at an endocrinology department in Xi'an, China. Each patient gave 8.5 to 9.5 milliliters of peripheral blood, collected in an EDTA anticoagulant tube. PBMCs were isolated by Ficoll Paque Plus density gradient separation without further T cell sorting. An Agilent 2100 Bioanalyzer and agarose gel were used to assess RNA quality, and a NanoDrop 2000 was used to measure RNA concentration. Study-level results and caveats: Persistent Graves' disease patients showed lower TCR Shannon entropy and fewer highly expanded clones than newly diagnosed patients, suggesting clonal expansion. The small sample size was acknowledged by the authors as a limitation that may reduce accuracy. A larger number of public clonotypes was shared among persistent patients (more than 2,500) than among newly diagnosed patients (over 850). Only the TCR beta chain was sequenced and analyzed. Only peripheral blood was studied, because thyroid tissue, the primary lesion, was inaccessible. Persistent disease showed preferential use of TRBV28, TRBJ1-2 and TRBJ2-5, whereas newly diagnosed disease favored TRBV20-1 and TRBJ2-1.

The method was multiplex PCR. The run used an Illumina HiSeq 4000. TCR beta libraries were built with iRepertoire HTBI primers and Arm-PCR amplification of CDR3 regions. Gel purification was performed on PCR products prior to sequencing. On the authors' methods: Gene usage analysis of CDR3 amino acid clonotypes used the 55 to 80 TRBV and around 14 TRBJ segments found across samples. COPE and FqMerger were used to merge the filtered high-quality paired reads into contigs. BLAST was used to align contigs to IMGT TRBV, TRBD and TRBJ reference genes, and CDR3 was defined according to IMGT. Clonotypes above 0.1% frequency were classified as highly expanded clones. Repertoire diversity was measured by Shannon entropy, and V-J evenness by the Gini coefficient. A clonotype was considered public if more than one individual shared it. The raw public data were reprocessed by TCRdb itself: fastp quality trimming at Q25, MiXCR clonotype calling, in-frame beta chains only. Every distinct CDR3 protein forms one entry, paired with its most common genes and DNA. TCRdb, not the authors, supplied the V and J calls. The sample data list about 520,000 distinct CDR3 sequences, and 12% of these were observed just once. 8.9% of the sample goes to the ten largest clones.

This clonotype was observed a few times. Its antigen remains unidentified. The junction shows a germline mismatch at one end, possibly a read error. In the germline V gene, CDR1 corresponds to SGHVS and CDR2 to FQNEAQ. Reading from cysteine to phenylalanine, the CDR3 counts 20 amino acids. Just CDR3 DNA is preserved here, 60 bases in frame from base 1. These same data were also listed under a study on T cells in Graves' hyperthyroidism and ophthalmopathy. The second study also describes: Graves' hyperthyroidism was defined as stable when no progression to ophthalmopathy occurred over 18 months of follow-up. Hyperthyroidism patients were aged 18 to 65 years and newly diagnosed, with disease duration of less than 2 months. Patients with uncontrolled infections, other autoimmune diseases, pregnancy or lactation were excluded. Diagnoses were established on the basis of clinical symptoms, serum thyroxine and TRAb, thyroid ultrasound, and orbital computed tomography. The first round of RT-PCR for the TCR CDR3 was performed with the HTBI primer set and the Qiagen OneStep RT-PCR kit. Blood samples also contained most of the expanded thyroid clonotypes (frequency above 0.001), which suggests that blood repertoires may reflect thyroid immune responses. A model built on a 13 V-J signature distinguished ophthalmopathy from stable hyperthyroidism, reaching around 87% sensitivity and 81.08% specificity in cross-validation and 80%/75% in testing. In validation, progression to ophthalmopathy was predicted by the model with nearly 71% sensitivity and 72.22% specificity, a median of 6.5 months before onset. To identify TCR V-J signatures that set the groups apart, the researchers used a discovery cohort of more than 95 patients, made up of 40 to 45 with Graves' ophthalmopathy and about 60 with stable Graves' hyperthyroidism. An independent validation cohort of 18 to 20 hyperthyroidism patients and approximately 17 patients who later progressed to ophthalmopathy tested prospective prediction of ophthalmopathy. The approximately 100 discovery patients were divided at random into training and test sets in a 7:3 ratio. In addition, the study compared T-cell repertoires in thyroid tissue and in blood from about six Graves' hyperthyroidism patients. After blood sampling, hyperthyroidism patients were treated with methimazole at a starting dose of 30 mg daily, and ophthalmopathy patients were treated with high-dose intravenous methylprednisolone. Libraries were constructed in a second round of multiplex PCR, after which size selection and purification were carried out. Paired-end sequencing of the libraries was performed with 100 bp reads on an Illumina HiSeq2000. Raw data were processed with SOAPnuke, discarding reads with adapters, uncalled bases, mean Phred below 15, or no exact constant-primer or identifier match. High-quality paired reads were merged using COPE v1.2.5, and each unique nucleotide sequence was defined as a clonotype. MiTCR v1.1 was used to align the clonotypes against IMGT TRBV, TRBD and TRBJ reference segments. Analysis was restricted to V-J combinations with a frequency above 0.0001, which covered 98% to 99.2% of repertoires. A TCS score was defined as the ratio between F50 (clonal expansion) and ExV (chaos), using BLOSUM62-based TCRdist between CDR3 peptides within each V-J. Welch's t-statistics and random forest reduced fewer than 550 V-J features to 10 to 15, which were used in a naive Bayes classifier (R e1071). Sample size was not statistically predetermined, and blinding of investigators to group allocation was not performed. TCR Vbeta CDR3 sequencing of roughly 140 peripheral blood samples (more than 40 ophthalmopathy, over 70 hyperthyroidism and about 17 progressor patients) is reported in the paper.

The clonotype comes from a woman under 40 with Graves disease. Donor details come from another sample of the same person, matched by shared clones. The sequencing used peripheral blood mononuclear cells (PBMCs), collected at new diagnosis, from a patient treated with antithyroid drugs. Rearrangement joined TRBV7-8 to TRBJ1-5; tentative D gene TRBD1, with 6 bases matching. The CDR3 here reads CANSTHRRTRGHYSNQPQHF. The DNA reads as follows: TGTGCCAACAGCACCCACCGTCGGACCAGGGGACACTATAGCAATCAGCCCCAGCATTTT.